The 3 T cell receptor gamma chains reported below all come from one sample, sequenced in a study of Vδ1+ human thymocytes. Study-level findings and limits: Thymic TRG and TRD repertoires appeared highly polyclonal.

The template was reverse-transcribed extracted RNA. Pooled V-gene forward primers with one constant-region reverse primer generated the CDR3 amplicons by multiplex PCR. TCRdb reanalysed the multiplex PCR reads with CATT. In the table there are around 11,000 gamma-chain clones, about 40% of which are singletons. Antigens for these TCRs are unknown. Sequenced: Vdelta1+ gamma-delta thymocytes from the thymus. The subset here: FACS-sorted CD3+ TCRalphabeta- TCRVdelta1+ TCRVdelta2- thymocytes. These receptors all come from a boy under two years old who had congenital heart surgery.

The chain links TRGV3 to TRGJ1 or TRGJ2. Because TCRdb records no J gene, it was assigned here through a match of the DNA to germline. The CDR3 has 16 amino acids. The germline CDR1 and CDR2 sequences are VTNTFY and YDVSTARD (reference sequence). J was trimmed by 0 bases and V by 0 bases; bases with no gene match: 8. The CDR3 sequence is CATWDRPPTNYYKKLF. Written as DNA, the CDR3 is TGTGCCACCTGGGACAGGCCACCTACGAATTATTATAAGAAACTCTTT.

The V gene is TRGV9, the J gene TRGJ1 or TRGJ2. CDR1 and CDR2 from the germline V gene are GITISATS and ISYDGTV (reference sequence). Trimming cost V 12 bases and J 10 bases; bases outside gene matches: 15. The CDR3 runs to 11 residues. CDR3 DNA sequence: TGTGCCATGAGAAGAAGGTGCAAGAAACTCTTT. Translating gives CAMRRRCKKLF.

Note on this clone: This sample includes further DNA sequences coding for the same CDR3. This chain uses TRGV4 with TRGJ1 or TRGJ2. V lost 0 bases to trimming and J lost 9 bases; unmatched junction nucleotides: 5. The germline V gene encodes CDR1 EGSTGY and CDR2 YDSYTSSV. The CDR3 length is 12 residues. The CDR3, as DNA: TGTGCCACCTGGGATGGGCCGTTTAAGAAACTCTTT. Translation gives CATWDGPFKKLF.